The 2 T cell receptor beta chains listed next were all sequenced from one sample in a study of control samples from healthy donors and cancer patients. Profiling relied on immunoSEQ multiplex PCR, and the TCRdb table lists in-frame clones only, not all of them. The table has 100,000 or so clones, around 87% seen once; the top ten hold roughly 1.2%. Sequencing was performed on blood. These receptors were taken from a woman in her forties or fifties in good health.

The chain combines TRBV9 with TRBJ2-7; D gene uncertain. This CDR3 region has 12 residues. Trimming pared 3 bases from V and 4 bases from J, leaving 8 bases between. The V gene's germline CDR1 is SGDLS and CDR2 YYNGEE. This CDR3 reads CASSADGYEQYF. CDR3 DNA sequence: TGTGCCAGCAGCGCCGATGGTTACGAGCAGTACTTC.

This clone was counted only a few times. The chain employs TRBV29-1 and TRBJ1-5; 7 nucleotides align to TRBD1. The CDR3 runs to 14 residues. Germline CDR1 and CDR2: SQVTM and ANQGSEA. The J segment lost 2 bases and the V segment lost 4 bases, leaving 5 bases of the junction unmatched. DNA of the CDR3: TGCAGCGTTGTGACCGGGACAGGCAATCAGCCCCAGCATTTT. Translated, it gives CSVVTGTGNQPQHF.